These 20 T cell receptor beta chains share one sample of origin, sequenced in a study of OX40 agonist ivuxolimab in advanced cancers. Measured with immunoSEQ multiplex PCR; TCRdb has only the in-frame clones, and not every one. Altogether 55,000 to 80,000 clones are present, about four fifths being singletons, with the ten largest covering approximately 8.7%. This specimen consisted of CD4+ or CD8+ T cells sorted from blood, obtained in a trial of the OX40 agonist ivuxolimab. The receptors originated from an adult with an advanced solid tumor such as melanoma, head and neck, liver or kidney cancer.

V and J are TRBV30 and TRBJ2-3; 7 bases line up with TRBD1. The CDR3 extends over 14 amino acids. Germline-derived CDR1 and CDR2 are GTSNPN and SVGIG (reference sequence). Losses at the gene ends were 0 bases for V and 3 bases for J; bases not matched to a gene: 3. CDR3 loop: CAWSVNRGTDTQYF. In nucleotides, the CDR3 is TGTGCCTGGAGTGTGAACAGGGGTACAGATACGCAGTATTTT.

J is TRBJ1-1 and V is TRBV5-1; D is uncertain. The V end was cut by 2 bases, the J end by 4 bases, with 9 bases between. The CDR3 is 13 amino acids. Germline CDR1 and CDR2: SGHRS and YFSETQ. The CDR3 sequence is CASSFSEGTEAFF. DNA for the CDR3: TGCGCCAGCAGCTTTTCTGAGGGCACTGAAGCTTTCTTT. The whole variable domain, remainder taken from reference TRBV5-1 and TRBJ1-1, is KAGVTQTPRYLIKTRGQQVTLSCSPISGHRSVSWYQQTPGQGLQFLFEYFSETQRNKGNFPGRFSGRQFSNSRSEMNVSTLELGDSALYLCASSFSEGTEAFFGQGTRLTVV.

For the CDR3, the DNA is TGTGCCAGCAGCGTCCACGGGACCACGGACCTCTATGGCTACACCTTC. Its protein product is CASSVHGTTDLYGYTF. The J gene is TRBJ1-2, the V gene TRBV7-2, with D possibly being TRBD1 (5 bases). The CDR3 covers 16 residues. CDR1 SGHTA and CDR2 FQGNSA come from the germline V gene. V gave up 5 bases and J gave up 4 bases, with 20 bases separating them.

This clone occurred once. The chain joins TRBV5-6 to TRBJ1-1; possible D gene TRBD1, 5 bases. The V end was cut by 0 bases, the J end by 1 base, with 7 bases between. The germline V gene has CDR1 SGHDT and CDR2 YYEEEE. The length of the CDR3 is 14 residues. The CDR3 reads CASSLDRGNTEAFF. The CDR3 DNA reads TGTGCCAGCAGCTTGGATAGGGGGAACACTGAAGCTTTCTTT.

The chain combines TRBV6-1 with TRBJ2-5; 9 bases line up with TRBD2. This CDR3 spans 17 amino acids. The V gene's germline CDR1 is MNHNS and CDR2 SASEGT. J gave up 6 bases and V 3 bases, and 14 bases lay outside the gene matches. CDR3 nucleotides: TGTGCCAGCAGTGAGCGTGGCCGGGCTAGCGGGGTGAAGACCCAGTACTTC. Amino acids: CASSERGRASGVKTQYF.

This rearrangement joins TRBV29-1 to TRBJ2-3, with a weak D call TRBD2 (6 bases). Germline V CDR1 and CDR2: SQVTM, ANQGSEA. The V gene lost 5 bases and the J gene lost 0 bases, with 15 bases spanning the gap. The CDR3 is 15 residues long. Here the CDR3 reads CSVPTSSSSTDTQYF. DNA for the CDR3: TGCAGCGTTCCCACTAGCTCTTCTAGCACAGATACGCAGTATTTT.

A word on this clone: The junction does not match germline at one end; this may be a read error. CDR3 loop: CASSIAGGVADTQYF. CDR3 coding DNA: TGTGCCAGCAGCATAGCAGGGGGCGTAGCAGATACGCAGTATTTT. This sequence joins TRBV7-9 and TRBJ2-3; 8 positions match TRBD1. The germline CDR1 and CDR2 sequences are SEHNR and FQNEAQ (reference sequence). The CDR3 is made up of 15 amino acids.

The V gene is TRBV2, the J gene TRBJ2-5; TRBD2 aligns across 8 bases. CDR1 and CDR2 (germline): SNHLY, FYNNEI. J gave up 0 bases and V 3 bases, and 12 bases lay outside the gene matches. CDR3 size: 18 residues. The CDR3 loop reads CASSDQGLAGTYQETQYF. The CDR3 nucleotides are TGTGCCAGCAGTGATCAAGGGCTAGCGGGTACCTACCAAGAGACCCAGTACTTC.

The chain employs TRBV10-3 and TRBJ2-7; 8 nucleotides line up with TRBD1. Germline CDR1 is ENHRY and CDR2 is SYGVKD. CDR3 length: 16 amino acids. V shed 1 base, J shed 7 bases, and the junction held 12 bases outside the gene matches. CDR3 loop: CAISEYFGQGASEQYF. CDR3 in DNA: TGTGCCATCAGTGAGTATTTCGGGCAGGGGGCATCTGAGCAGTACTTC.

This sequence joins TRBV7-6 and TRBJ1-1, with TRBD1 as a possible D gene (5 bases). Trimming shortened V by 6 bases and J by 2 bases, and 10 bases separated the two germline ends. Germline V CDR1 and CDR2: SGHVS, FNYEAQ. CDR3 size: 13 residues. The CDR3: CASRGDGNTEAFF. The CDR3 DNA follows: TGTGCCAGCAGAGGGGACGGCAACACTGAAGCTTTCTTT.

This chain joins TRBV10-3 and TRBJ1-1; no clear D. Germline V gene sequence: CDR1 ENHRY, CDR2 SYGVKD. Trimming removed 5 bases from V and 1 base from J, with 8 bases in between. There are 13 residues in the CDR3. The CDR3 DNA sequence: TGTGCCATCAGTCCATGGGGGAACACTGAAGCTTTCTTT. As protein: CAISPWGNTEAFF.

This chain uses TRBV5-1 with TRBJ1-2; possible D gene TRBD1, 5 bases. V was cut by 0 bases and J by 6 bases, with 12 bases left in between. CDR3 length: 14 amino acids. Germline CDR1 is SGHRS and CDR2 is YFSETQ. As DNA, the CDR3 is TGCGCCAGCAGCTTGGAGGGCCGCAGGGATGGCTACACCTTC. It translates to CASSLEGRRDGYTF. The variable domain in full, with the rest retrieved from reference TRBV5-1 and TRBJ1-2, is KAGVTQTPRYLIKTRGQQVTLSCSPISGHRSVSWYQQTPGQGLQFLFEYFSETQRNKGNFPGRFSGRQFSNSRSEMNVSTLELGDSALYLCASSLEGRRDGYTFGSGTRLTVV.

The V gene is TRBV6-4, the J gene TRBJ2-5; TRBD2 matches 12 bases. Germline V CDR1 and CDR2: MRHNA, SNTAGT. The CDR3 loop spans 16 amino acids. V gave up 8 bases and J gave up 0 bases; unmatched junction bases: 7. The CDR3 sequence: CASGGLAGHYQETQYF. CDR3 DNA sequence: TGTGCCAGCGGGGGACTAGCGGGCCACTACCAAGAGACCCAGTACTTC.

The chain is built from TRBV20-1 and TRBJ1-3; D is unclear. V was trimmed by 3 bases and J by 3 bases, leaving 0 bases between them. The CDR3 has 10 amino acids. The V gene's germline CDR1 is DFQATT and CDR2 SNEGSKA (reference sequence). The CDR3 DNA is TGCAGTGCTAGTGGAAACACCATATATTTT. It codes for CSASGNTIYF.

The gene calls are TRBV7-9 and TRBJ1-1; D is undetermined. The CDR3 has 12 amino acids. The V gene's germline CDR1 is SEHNR and CDR2 FQNEAQ (reference sequence). The ends were cut back, 2 bases at V and 8 bases at J, with 9 bases in the middle. The DNA for the CDR3 is TGTGCCAGCAGCTTATCCCGACTGGAAGCTTTCTTT. It specifies CASSLSRLEAFF.

The sample holds one count of this clone. This chain joins TRBV5-1 and TRBJ2-3, with 7 bases that match TRBD2. Trimming cost V 0 bases and J 2 bases; bases outside gene matches: 6. The CDR3 contains 16 residues. Germline CDR1 SGHRS, CDR2 YFSETQ. Here the CDR3 DNA reads TGCGCCAGCAGCTTGGGGCGGGGGAGGTTCACAGATACGCAGTATTTT. It codes for CASSLGRGRFTDTQYF.

This clone appeared a single time. V and J are TRBV27 and TRBJ1-2, with D possibly TRBD1 on 6 matching bases. CDR1 MNHEY and CDR2 SMNVEV come from the germline V gene (reference sequence). CDR3 size: 17 residues. V lost 2 bases and J lost 2, with 18 bases in between. Here the CDR3 reads CASSLRGSGVANYGYTF. DNA for the CDR3: TGTGCCAGCAGTTTAAGGGGGTCAGGGGTAGCCAACTATGGCTACACCTTC.

This chain connects TRBV7-2 to TRBJ1-5; TRBD1 is a possible D gene (6 bases). This CDR3 contains 19 residues. Trimming left V 1 base short and J 0 bases short, with 19 bases between. CDR1 is SGHTA, CDR2 FQGNSA, per germline. CDR3 sequence reads: CASSLVPGDWGYSNQPQHF. Written as DNA, the CDR3 is TGTGCCAGCAGCTTAGTACCAGGGGATTGGGGGTATAGCAATCAGCCCCAGCATTTT.

This sequence joins TRBV19 and TRBJ1-4; D is unclear. CDR1 is LNHDA and CDR2 is SQIVND in the germline V gene (reference sequence). Trimming cost V 4 bases and J 4 bases, with 10 bases left between them. There are 14 residues in the CDR3. In nucleotides, the CDR3 is TGTGCCAGTAGTACCCCGGGGATTAATGAAAAACTGTTTTTT. This encodes CASSTPGINEKLFF.

The V call is TRBV29-1, the J call TRBJ2-1; D gene unclear. This CDR3 region has 11 residues. The germline gives CDR1 SQVTM, CDR2 ANQGSEA. The V end was cut by 7 bases, the J end by 4 bases, with 8 bases between. The CDR3 DNA reads TGCAGCGGGGGTTATTACAATGAGCAGTTCTTC. Amino acids: CSGGYYNEQFF.